The rows below give T cell receptor beta chains drawn from one sample of a study of T-cell memory formation after mild COVID-19. TCRdb re-derived calls from the 5' RACE reads in MiXCR, one entry per CDR3 protein. The repertoire has fewer than 350,000 distinct CDR3 sequences, over 11% of them found once; the top ten carry around 20%. Material for sequencing was PBMCs or a T cell subset sorted from them (not recorded which). The receptors were sampled from a young man who had mild COVID-19 (a few samples of this study predate the infection). Cell type and time point are not known. CDR3s include the opening cysteine and the closing phenylalanine or tryptophan. The D gene is left open where the match is weak. Clone size is stated in some rows and not others, as once, few, many or a class when expanded.

>TRBD2|TRBJ2-1|TRBV5-1|few
CASSLGLAGGPRFF
TGCGCCAGCAGCTTGGGACTAGCGGGGGGGCCGCGGTTCTTC
>.|TRBJ2-1|TRBV20-1|.
CSARVRGSYNEQFF
TGCAGTGCTAGAGTCCGGGGCTCCTACAATGAGCAGTTCTTC
>TRBD1|TRBJ1-2|TRBV24-1|.
CATSDGQGGDGYTF
TGTGCCACCAGTGATGGACAGGGGGGTGACGGCTACACCTTC
>TRBD1|TRBJ1-2|TRBV6-6|.
CASSYSPGGVYGYTF
TGTGCCAGCAGTTACTCACCAGGGGGGGTCTATGGCTACACCTTC
>TRBD1|TRBJ2-5|TRBV7-9|.
CASSLGTGGLRETQYF
TGTGCCAGCAGCTTGGGGACAGGGGGCCTAAGAGAGACCCAGTACTTC
>TRBD1|TRBJ1-5|TRBV20-1|many
CSAIQGARQPQHF
TGCAGTGCCATTCAGGGGGCGCGACAGCCCCAGCATTTT
>.|TRBJ2-3|TRBV5-1|.
CASSLVSTTDTQYF
TGCGCCAGCAGCTTGGTTTCTACCACAGATACGCAGTATTTT
>TRBD1|TRBJ1-1|TRBV4-3|many
CASSQDMPGQRLNTEAFF
TGCGCCAGCAGCCAAGATATGCCGGGACAGCGCTTGAACACTGAAGCTTTCTTT
>TRBD1|TRBJ1-4|TRBV19|.
CASRPGQINEKLFF
TGTGCCAGTAGACCGGGACAGATAAATGAAAAACTGTTTTTT
>.|TRBJ2-5|TRBV12-3/TRBV12-4|few
CASSQRTGGTKETQYF
TGTGCCAGCAGCCAAAGGACGGGGGGCACCAAAGAGACCCAGTACTTC
>.|TRBJ1-2|TRBV29-1|.
CSAGWRDRGGYTF
TGCAGCGCCGGCTGGAGGGACCGTGGGGGCTACACCTTC
>TRBD1|TRBJ2-3|TRBV12-3/TRBV12-4|few
CASSFNGGTGTQYF
TGTGCCAGCAGTTTCAATGGGGGGACAGGTACGCAGTATTTT
>.|TRBJ1-5|TRBV12-3/TRBV12-4|few
CASRILARQPQHF
TGTGCCAGCAGGATTTTGGCTCGGCAGCCCCAGCATTTT
>.|TRBJ1-2|TRBV3-1|.
CASSQASYGYTF
TGTGCCAGCAGCCAAGCTAGCTATGGCTACACCTTC
>.|TRBJ2-3|TRBV4-1|.
CASSQKPIGADGDTQYF
TGCGCCAGCAGCCAAAAACCGATCGGGGCTGACGGAGATACGCAGTATTTT
>TRBD2|TRBJ2-3|TRBV5-6|few
CASRKAGGHTDTQYF
TGTGCCAGCAGAAAAGCGGGGGGGCACACAGATACGCAGTATTTT
>TRBD2|TRBJ2-3|TRBV13|.
CASSGGGADTQYF
TGTGCCAGCAGCGGCGGGGGGGCAGATACGCAGTATTTT
>.|TRBJ1-1|TRBV28|.
CASSLGYGEAFF
TGTGCCAGCAGTCTAGGGTACGGTGAAGCTTTCTTT
>.|TRBJ2-5|TRBV12-3/TRBV12-4|few
CASSISPGGETQYF
TGTGCCAGCAGCATATCTCCAGGGGGGGAGACCCAGTACTTC
>.|TRBJ2-1|TRBV25-1|many
CASSGANEQFF
TGTGCCAGCAGTGGGGCCAATGAGCAGTTCTTC
>.|TRBJ1-2|TRBV10-3|few
CAISGYRSGYGYTF
TGTGCCATCAGTGGGTACAGGTCCGGCTATGGCTACACCTTC
>.|TRBJ1-2|TRBV29-1|few
CSVDMVRQLDGYTF
TGCAGCGTTGACATGGTGAGACAGCTCGATGGCTACACCTTC
>.|TRBJ2-5|TRBV4-3|few
CASSQGTALSGGDQETQYF
TGCGCCAGCAGCCAAGGGACTGCTTTATCTGGAGGGGATCAAGAGACCCAGTACTTC